The 18 T cell receptor beta chains below all came from one sample that was sequenced in a study of regulatory T cells in long-lasting Graves disease. The authors built TCR beta libraries using iRepertoire HTBI primers and Arm-PCR of CDR3 regions. TCRdb analysed the multiplex PCR reads with MiXCR anew, one entry per CDR3 protein. The sample has under 450,000 distinct CDR3 sequences, more than 20% seen once. Time point given: persistent/refractory GD, antithyroid drugs over 5 years with positive TRAb. PBMCs provided the RNA from which the TCR library was made. Sample: peripheral blood mononuclear cells (PBMCs), taken when the disease was refractory, from a patient treated with antithyroid drugs. All receptors come from a woman between 35 and 50 years old with Graves disease.

The V and J genes are TRBV14 and TRBJ2-4, with TRBD2 matching 11 bases. Germline V gives CDR1 SGHDN, CDR2 FVKESK. The CDR3 runs 17 residues. Unmatched junction bases numbered 6, after V lost 1 base and J lost 4 bases. CDR3 amino acids: CASSQGGLADGKNIQYF. As DNA, the CDR3 is TGTGCCAGCAGCCAAGGGGGACTAGCGGACGGGAAAAACATTCAGTACTTC.

V usage is TRBV5-6 and J usage is TRBJ2-7, with 8 nucleotides matching TRBD1. With V trimmed by 3 bases and J by 3 bases, 14 bases remained unmatched. Germline V gene sequence: CDR1 SGHDT, CDR2 YYEEEE. This CDR3 is 17 amino acids long. CDR3 residues: CASSSNSRGPANYEQYF. The CDR3 nucleotides read TGTGCCAGCAGCTCTAATAGCAGGGGGCCGGCCAACTACGAGCAGTACTTC.

This clonotype was detected ten times or more. This chain links TRBV6-5 with TRBJ2-2, with D possibly TRBD1 on 6 matching bases. CDR3 size: 13 residues. Trimming stripped 4 bases from V and 4 bases from J, with 7 bases between. Germline V gives CDR1 MNHEY, CDR2 SVGAGI. As DNA, the CDR3 is TGTGCCAGCAGTTTACAGGGCACCGGGGAGCTGTTTTTT. Translated: CASSLQGTGELFF.

This clonotype occurred many times. The chain employs TRBV29-1 and TRBJ2-5; TRBD2 might be the D (5 bases). CDR1 and CDR2 (germline): SQVTM, ANQGSEA. This CDR3 is 14 amino acids long. Deletions cut 5 bases from V and 1 base from J, with 14 bases between. In DNA form, the CDR3 reads TGCAGCGTTCGAGGGTTCCGGGGCCAAGAGACCCAGTACTTC. The encoded protein is CSVRGFRGQETQYF.

This clonotype was detected ten times or more. This chain uses TRBV6-1 with TRBJ1-1; D uncertain. This CDR3 spans 15 amino acids. The V end lost 5 bases, the J end lost 2 bases, and 15 bases lay between the germline ends. The germline V gene encodes CDR1 MNHNS and CDR2 SASEGT. The CDR3 region has the DNA TGTGCCAGCAGTACAATAGTGGGTTATAACACTGAAGCTTTCTTT. Translated: CASSTIVGYNTEAFF.

This clonotype was detected a few times. This sequence joins TRBV20-1 and TRBJ1-1; D is ambiguous. The CDR3 has 12 residues. V lost 0 bases to trimming and J lost 5 bases, with 7 bases between them. Germline CDR1 reads DFQATT; CDR2 reads SNEGSKA (reference sequence). CDR3 bases: TGCAGTGCTAGAGACGTTCGAACTGAAGCTTTCTTT. This translates into CSARDVRTEAFF.

This chain links TRBV7-9 with TRBJ2-7; the D call may be TRBD1 or TRBD2 (6 bases each). Per germline, CDR1 SEHNR and CDR2 FQNEAQ (reference sequence). This CDR3 is built from 11 residues. Between the trimmed V and J ends, which lost 8 bases and 9 bases, there was a span of 14 bases. The CDR3 nucleotides read TGTGCCAGCGAATCGGGGGCTGGGCAGTACTTC. It specifies CASESGAGQYF.

The chain links TRBV19 to TRBJ2-2, with no clear D. This CDR3 is built from 13 residues. Germline CDR1 and CDR2: LNHDA and SQIVND (reference sequence). V was cut by 3 bases and J by 4 bases, with 6 bases left in between. CDR3 region: CASSMVGTGELFF. For the CDR3, the DNA is TGTGCCAGTAGTATGGTGGGCACCGGGGAGCTGTTTTTT.

J is TRBJ2-1 and V is TRBV20-1; 9 nucleotides align to TRBD2. The CDR3 is 14 residues long. The V gene's germline CDR1 is DFQATT and CDR2 SNEGSKA (reference sequence). V lost 4 bases and J lost 6; bases outside the gene matches: 7. The CDR3 DNA is TGCAGTGCTAATATAGCGGGAGTTTCCAATGAGCAGTTCTTC. Its protein is CSANIAGVSNEQFF.

This clonotype was seen at least ten times. The gene calls are TRBV6-1 and TRBJ1-1; perhaps TRBD1 as D (5 bases). The V end lost 4 bases, the J end lost 13 bases, and 13 bases lay between the germline ends. The germline gives CDR1 MNHNS, CDR2 SASEGT. The CDR3 runs 11 residues. This CDR3 is CASSAPGYGFF. The DNA of the CDR3 is TGTGCCAGCAGTGCACCAGGGTATGGTTTCTTT.

Ten or more counts support this clonotype. DNA for the CDR3: TGTGCCAGCAGCCCTAGTTGGGACGAGCAGTACTTC. Protein: CASSPSWDEQYF. The rearrangement joins TRBV13 to TRBJ2-7; D is unclear. The germline CDR1 and CDR2 sequences are PRHDT and FYEKMQ (reference sequence). V lost 5 bases, J lost 5 bases, and 10 bases lay in between. This CDR3 has 12 amino acids.

This chain joins TRBV7-6 and TRBJ2-1, with 7 bases identical to TRBD2. The CDR3 sequence is 15 residues long. Germline assignment: CDR1 SGHVS and CDR2 FNYEAQ. The V and J ends lost 6 bases and 6 bases, in that order; junction bases with no gene match: 11. In DNA, the CDR3 is TGTGCCAGCAGTCCCATAGCGGGTAGTCCCAATGAGCAGTTCTTC. Amino acids: CASSPIAGSPNEQFF.

This clonotype was seen repeatedly, ten times or more. V usage is TRBV6-5 and J usage is TRBJ2-7; D is uncertain. V was clipped by 0 bases and J by 2 bases, with 11 bases between them. Germline V gene data show CDR1 as MNHEY and CDR2 as SVGAGI. The CDR3 totals 15 residues. CDR3: CASSYSSLVTYEQYF. The CDR3 DNA is TGTGCCAGCAGTTACTCGAGTTTAGTTACCTACGAGCAGTACTTC.

The gene calls are TRBV29-1 and TRBJ2-7, with D perhaps matching TRBD1 or TRBD2 (6 bases each). There are 15 residues in the CDR3. V lost 4 bases and J lost 4, with 20 bases in between. Germline V gene data show CDR1 as SQVTM and CDR2 as ANQGSEA. CDR3 region: CSVGGGTSWGYEQYF. The CDR3 DNA reads TGCAGCGTTGGAGGGGGAACTAGCTGGGGATACGAGCAGTACTTC.

This clonotype showed up many times. The chain couples TRBV20-1 to TRBJ1-1; 8 positions agree with TRBD1. Looked up from germline, CDR1 is DFQATT and CDR2 is SNEGSKA (reference sequence). This CDR3 contains 13 residues. J was trimmed by 2 bases and V by 5 bases; bases with no gene match: 4. The CDR3 loop is CSADRGLNTEAFF. Written as DNA, the CDR3 is TGCAGTGCTGACAGGGGCCTCAACACTGAAGCTTTCTTT.

This clonotype has a count of ten or more. The rearrangement joins TRBV5-6 to TRBJ2-7; TRBD1 or TRBD2 may be the D gene (6 bases each). The CDR3 is made up of 13 amino acids. The V gene lost 2 bases and the J gene lost 6 bases, with 12 bases spanning the gap. CDR1 is SGHDT and CDR2 is YYEEEE in the germline V gene. The CDR3 coding sequence is TGTGCCAGCAGCTTTCTAGGGGGAGGCGAGCAGTACTTC. As protein: CASSFLGGGEQYF.

The gene calls are TRBV11-2 and TRBJ2-1; TRBD2 might be the D (5 bases). Trimming stripped 5 bases from V and 6 bases from J, with 20 bases between. This CDR3 has 16 amino acids. Germline loops: CDR1 SGHAT, CDR2 FQNNGV. The CDR3 spells CASSRPFVVSGNEQFF. The CDR3 DNA sequence: TGTGCCAGCAGCCGCCCGTTTGTGGTAAGCGGCAATGAGCAGTTCTTC.

This clonotype occurred many times. The DNA of the CDR3 is TGTGCCAGCAGCTTATTTGACGGGCCGGGACAGGGTGGGCACGAGCAGTACTTC. Amino acid sequence: CASSLFDGPGQGGHEQYF. The chain employs TRBV11-2 and TRBJ2-7; 9 bases match TRBD1. V lost 2 bases and J lost 5; bases outside the gene matches: 16. The germline V gene encodes CDR1 SGHAT and CDR2 FQNNGV. The CDR3 runs to 18 residues.